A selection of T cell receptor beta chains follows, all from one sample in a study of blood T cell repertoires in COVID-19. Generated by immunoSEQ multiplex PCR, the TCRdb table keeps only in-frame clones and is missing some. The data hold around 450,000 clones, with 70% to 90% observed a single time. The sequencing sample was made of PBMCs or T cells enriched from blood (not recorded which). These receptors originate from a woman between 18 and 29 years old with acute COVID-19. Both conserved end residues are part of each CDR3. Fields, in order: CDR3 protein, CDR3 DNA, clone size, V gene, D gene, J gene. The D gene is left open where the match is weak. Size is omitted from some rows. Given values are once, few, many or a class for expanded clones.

CDR3aa: CASSLGQGASGYTF
CDR3nt: TGTGCCAGCAGTTTGGGACAGGGGGCCAGTGGCTACACCTTC
abundance: -
v_gene: TRBV2
d_gene: TRBD1
j_gene: TRBJ1-2

CDR3aa: CASGDRGETQYF
CDR3nt: TGTGCCAGCGGGGACAGGGGAGAGACCCAGTACTTC
abundance: few
v_gene: TRBV27
d_gene: TRBD1
j_gene: TRBJ2-5

CDR3aa: CARAGTETLNTEAFF
CDR3nt: TGTGCCAGGGCCGGGACAGAAACCTTGAACACTGAAGCTTTCTTT
abundance: few
v_gene: TRBV2
d_gene: TRBD1
j_gene: TRBJ1-1

CDR3aa: CASAAGIQQPQHF
CDR3nt: TGTGCCAGTGCGGCAGGGATCCAGCAGCCCCAGCATTTT
abundance: -
v_gene: TRBV19
d_gene: -
j_gene: TRBJ1-5

CDR3aa: CASSGTSVSYEQYF
CDR3nt: TGCGCCAGCAGTGGGACTAGCGTCAGCTACGAGCAGTACTTC
abundance: once
v_gene: TRBV5-1
d_gene: TRBD2
j_gene: TRBJ2-7

CDR3aa: CASSQARTSGRGPGELFF
CDR3nt: TGTGCCAGCAGCCAAGCTCGGACTAGCGGGAGAGGGCCCGGGGAGCTGTTTTTT
abundance: -
v_gene: TRBV3-1/TRBV3-2
d_gene: TRBD2
j_gene: TRBJ2-2

CDR3aa: CASSPAQTSSYNEQFF
CDR3nt: TGTGCCAGCAGCCCTGCGCAGACTAGCTCCTACAATGAGCAGTTCTTC
abundance: -
v_gene: TRBV7-3
d_gene: -
j_gene: TRBJ2-1

CDR3aa: CSEHRANEQFF
CDR3nt: TGCAGCGAACACAGAGCTAATGAGCAGTTCTTC
abundance: once
v_gene: TRBV29-1
d_gene: -
j_gene: TRBJ2-1

CDR3aa: CASSRGETQYF
CDR3nt: TGTGCCAGCAGCAGGGGTGAGACCCAGTACTTC
abundance: once
v_gene: TRBV5-6
d_gene: -
j_gene: TRBJ2-5

CDR3aa: CASRDLQGAGEAFF
CDR3nt: TGTGCCAGTAGGGACCTACAGGGGGCCGGTGAAGCTTTCTTT
abundance: -
v_gene: TRBV19
d_gene: TRBD1
j_gene: TRBJ1-1

CDR3aa: CASSQEALYSYNEQFF
CDR3nt: TGTGCCAGCAGCCAAGAAGCGCTATACTCCTACAATGAGCAGTTCTTC
abundance: -
v_gene: TRBV14
d_gene: -
j_gene: TRBJ2-1

CDR3aa: CASRGLGRNEQFF
CDR3nt: TGTGCCAGCAGGGGACTGGGAAGAAATGAGCAGTTCTTC
abundance: -
v_gene: TRBV12-3/TRBV12-4
d_gene: -
j_gene: TRBJ2-1

CDR3aa: CASGLAGGRPQHF
CDR3nt: TGTGCTAGTGGTTTGGCAGGGGGTAGGCCCCAGCATTTT
abundance: -
v_gene: TRBV12-5
d_gene: TRBD1
j_gene: TRBJ1-5

CDR3aa: CASSGDHEQYF
CDR3nt: TGTGCCAGCTCGGGGGACCACGAGCAGTACTTC
abundance: -
v_gene: TRBV5-4
d_gene: -
j_gene: TRBJ2-7

CDR3aa: CASSLTGQGNNEQFF
CDR3nt: TGCGCCAGCAGCTTAACAGGACAGGGGAATAATGAGCAGTTCTTC
abundance: once
v_gene: TRBV5-1
d_gene: TRBD1
j_gene: TRBJ2-1

CDR3aa: CSARDLETQYF
CDR3nt: TGCAGTGCTAGAGATCTTGAGACCCAGTACTTC
abundance: -
v_gene: TRBV20-1
d_gene: -
j_gene: TRBJ2-5

CDR3aa: CASSKGDNYSNQPQHF
CDR3nt: TGTGCCAGCAGCAAAGGGGACAACTATAGCAATCAGCCCCAGCATTTT
abundance: -
v_gene: TRBV21-1
d_gene: -
j_gene: TRBJ1-5

CDR3aa: CASSPGLAGGEEQYF
CDR3nt: TGTGCCAGCAGCCCTGGACTAGCGGGAGGAGAAGAGCAGTACTTC
abundance: -
v_gene: TRBV5-4
d_gene: TRBD2
j_gene: TRBJ2-7

CDR3aa: CASSLDAPGGNTEAFF
CDR3nt: TGTGCCAGCAGCTTAGACGCTCCAGGGGGCAACACTGAAGCTTTCTTT
abundance: -
v_gene: TRBV7-9
d_gene: TRBD1
j_gene: TRBJ1-1

CDR3aa: CASSSPGYYEQYF
CDR3nt: TGTGCCAGCAGTTCGCCAGGGTATTACGAGCAGTACTTC
abundance: -
v_gene: TRBV12-3/TRBV12-4
d_gene: -
j_gene: TRBJ2-7

CDR3aa: CASRFRGNQPQHF
CDR3nt: TGTGCCAGCAGATTCAGGGGGAATCAGCCCCAGCATTTT
abundance: -
v_gene: TRBV2
d_gene: TRBD1
j_gene: TRBJ1-5

CDR3aa: CASSNGTGNGYTF
CDR3nt: TGCGCCAGCAGTAATGGGACAGGGAATGGCTACACCTTC
abundance: -
v_gene: TRBV5-1
d_gene: TRBD1
j_gene: TRBJ1-2

CDR3aa: CASRTVTEAFF
CDR3nt: TGTGCCAGCAGGACAGTGACTGAAGCTTTCTTT
abundance: -
v_gene: TRBV6-5
d_gene: -
j_gene: TRBJ1-1

CDR3aa: CASGDSQETQYF
CDR3nt: TGTGCCAGCGGAGACAGTCAAGAGACCCAGTACTTC
abundance: -
v_gene: TRBV12-3/TRBV12-4
d_gene: -
j_gene: TRBJ2-5

CDR3aa: CSSGGNLAQETQYF
CDR3nt: TGCAGCTCCGGGGGTAACCTAGCGCAAGAGACCCAGTACTTC
abundance: -
v_gene: TRBV29-1
d_gene: -
j_gene: TRBJ2-5

CDR3aa: CASSQSGDNTDTQYF
CDR3nt: TGTGCCAGCAGCCAATCGGGGGACAACACAGATACGCAGTATTTT
abundance: -
v_gene: TRBV16
d_gene: -
j_gene: TRBJ2-3

CDR3aa: CASSYGGAEETQYF
CDR3nt: TGTGCCAGCAGTTATGGGGGGGCGGAGGAGACCCAGTACTTC
abundance: -
v_gene: TRBV28
d_gene: -
j_gene: TRBJ2-5

CDR3aa: CASSQRGSLGYTF
CDR3nt: TGCGCCAGCAGCCAACGCGGGTCCTTGGGCTACACCTTC
abundance: few
v_gene: TRBV4-3
d_gene: -
j_gene: TRBJ1-2

CDR3aa: CASITLPGNEETQYF
CDR3nt: TGCGCCAGCATCACCCTTCCAGGGAATGAGGAGACCCAGTACTTC
abundance: once
v_gene: TRBV5-1
d_gene: -
j_gene: TRBJ2-5

CDR3aa: CASSPIGGGTEAFF
CDR3nt: TGTGCCAGCTCACCGATAGGGGGGGGTACTGAAGCTTTCTTT
abundance: -
v_gene: TRBV18
d_gene: -
j_gene: TRBJ1-1

CDR3aa: CASSPGRPSAGNTIYF
CDR3nt: TGTGCCAGCAGCCCAGGGAGGCCTTCGGCTGGAAACACCATATATTTT
abundance: few
v_gene: TRBV7-2
d_gene: -
j_gene: TRBJ1-3

CDR3aa: CASSVDWGSGYEQYF
CDR3nt: TGTGCCAGCAGCGTAGACTGGGGCTCCGGGTACGAGCAGTACTTC
abundance: -
v_gene: TRBV9
d_gene: -
j_gene: TRBJ2-7

CDR3aa: CASSQAGGGADQPQHF
CDR3nt: TGTGCCAGCAGCCAAGCCGGTGGGGGCGCCGATCAGCCCCAGCATTTT
abundance: -
v_gene: TRBV3-1/TRBV3-2
d_gene: -
j_gene: TRBJ1-5

CDR3aa: CSVPVQETQYF
CDR3nt: TGCAGTGTTCCGGTCCAAGAGACCCAGTACTTC
abundance: -
v_gene: TRBV20-1
d_gene: -
j_gene: TRBJ2-5

CDR3aa: CASSSTGSVTEAFF
CDR3nt: TGTGCCAGCAGCTCGACAGGCTCCGTCACTGAAGCTTTCTTT
abundance: -
v_gene: TRBV3-1/TRBV3-2
d_gene: -
j_gene: TRBJ1-1

CDR3aa: CASSPGQTNRDTEAFF
CDR3nt: TGCGCCAGCAGCCCGGGACAGACAAACCGGGACACTGAAGCTTTCTTT
abundance: few
v_gene: TRBV5-1
d_gene: TRBD1
j_gene: TRBJ1-1

CDR3aa: CASSIPGTSYEQYF
CDR3nt: TGTGCCAGTAGTATCCCCGGGACTAGCTACGAGCAGTACTTC
abundance: -
v_gene: TRBV19
d_gene: TRBD2
j_gene: TRBJ2-7

CDR3aa: CASSLQGWTPEAFF
CDR3nt: TGTGCCAGCAGCCTACAGGGGTGGACGCCTGAAGCTTTCTTT
abundance: -
v_gene: TRBV5-4
d_gene: TRBD1
j_gene: TRBJ1-1

CDR3aa: CASSLGKTDYGYTF
CDR3nt: TGTGCCAGCAGTCTCGGGAAGACGGACTATGGCTACACCTTC
abundance: -
v_gene: TRBV3-1/TRBV3-2
d_gene: -
j_gene: TRBJ1-2

CDR3aa: CASSTGGGSQPQHF
CDR3nt: TGCGCCAGCAGTACAGGGGGCGGGAGTCAGCCCCAGCATTTT
abundance: -
v_gene: TRBV10-2
d_gene: TRBD1
j_gene: TRBJ1-5

CDR3aa: CASSVRNTEAFF
CDR3nt: TGTGCCAGTTCTGTCAGAAACACTGAAGCTTTCTTT
abundance: -
v_gene: TRBV19
d_gene: -
j_gene: TRBJ1-1

CDR3aa: CASSPGGLNEKLFF
CDR3nt: TGTGCCAGCAGCCCCGGCGGGCTCAATGAAAAACTGTTTTTT
abundance: -
v_gene: TRBV6-5
d_gene: -
j_gene: TRBJ1-4

CDR3aa: CASSLDTSPLYEQYF
CDR3nt: TGTGCCAGCAGCCTGGACACCTCACCTCTCTACGAGCAGTACTTC
abundance: -
v_gene: TRBV7-9
d_gene: -
j_gene: TRBJ2-7

CDR3aa: CASTHSSYEQYF
CDR3nt: TGTGCCAGCACCCACAGCTCCTACGAGCAGTACTTC
abundance: -
v_gene: TRBV27
d_gene: -
j_gene: TRBJ2-7

CDR3aa: CASSFLTGRSPLHF
CDR3nt: TGTGCCAGCAGTTTTCTGACAGGGCGGTCACCCCTCCACTTT
abundance: -
v_gene: TRBV27
d_gene: TRBD1
j_gene: TRBJ1-6

CDR3aa: CASSQVAAVQETQYF
CDR3nt: TGTGCCAGCAGCCAAGTCGCGGCGGTTCAAGAGACCCAGTACTTC
abundance: -
v_gene: TRBV3-1/TRBV3-2
d_gene: -
j_gene: TRBJ2-5

CDR3aa: CAWEGQGGVKTQYF
CDR3nt: TGTGCCTGGGAAGGACAGGGAGGGGTGAAGACCCAGTACTTC
abundance: -
v_gene: TRBV30
d_gene: -
j_gene: TRBJ2-5

CDR3aa: CASSRSTDTQYF
CDR3nt: TGTGCCAGCAGTCGGAGCACAGATACGCAGTATTTT
abundance: once
v_gene: TRBV12-3/TRBV12-4
d_gene: -
j_gene: TRBJ2-3

CDR3aa: CASSLAAGPDTQYF
CDR3nt: TGTGCCAGCAGCTTGGCCGCAGGGCCAGATACGCAGTATTTT
abundance: -
v_gene: TRBV5-4
d_gene: -
j_gene: TRBJ2-3

CDR3aa: CASSLYRAGTSNQPQHF
CDR3nt: TGTGCCAGCAGCTTATACCGTGCCGGGACAAGCAATCAGCCCCAGCATTTT
abundance: few
v_gene: TRBV7-3
d_gene: -
j_gene: TRBJ1-5

CDR3aa: CASSQDATGRSPLHF
CDR3nt: TGTGCCAGCAGCCAAGATGCGACAGGGCGTTCACCCCTCCACTTT
abundance: -
v_gene: TRBV3-1/TRBV3-2
d_gene: TRBD1
j_gene: TRBJ1-6